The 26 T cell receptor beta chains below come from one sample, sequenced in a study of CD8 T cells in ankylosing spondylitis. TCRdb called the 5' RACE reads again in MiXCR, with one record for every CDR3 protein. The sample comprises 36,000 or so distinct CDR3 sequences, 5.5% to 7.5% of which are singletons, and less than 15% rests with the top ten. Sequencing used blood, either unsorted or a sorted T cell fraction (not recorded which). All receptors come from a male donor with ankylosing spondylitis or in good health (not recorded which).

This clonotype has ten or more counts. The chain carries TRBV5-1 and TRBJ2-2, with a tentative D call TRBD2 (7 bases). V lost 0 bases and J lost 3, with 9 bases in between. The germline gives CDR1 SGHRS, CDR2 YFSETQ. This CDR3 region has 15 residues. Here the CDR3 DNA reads TGCGCCAGCAGCTTGGGCGGGGGCGACACCGGGGAGCTGTTTTTT. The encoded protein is CASSLGGGDTGELFF. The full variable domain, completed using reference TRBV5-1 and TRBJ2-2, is KAGVTQTPRYLIKTRGQQVTLSCSPISGHRSVSWYQQTPGQGLQFLFEYFSETQRNKGNFPGRFSGRQFSNSRSEMNVSTLELGDSALYLCASSLGGGDTGELFFGEGSRLTVL.

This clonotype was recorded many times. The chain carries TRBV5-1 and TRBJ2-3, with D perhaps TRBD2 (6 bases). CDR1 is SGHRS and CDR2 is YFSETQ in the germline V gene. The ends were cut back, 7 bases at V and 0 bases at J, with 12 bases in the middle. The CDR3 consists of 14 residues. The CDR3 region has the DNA TGCGCCAGCCGAGCGGGCGGTAGCACAGATACGCAGTATTTT. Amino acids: CASRAGGSTDTQYF.

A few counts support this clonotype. CDR3 protein: CSVRTGFAYEQYF. The CDR3 coding sequence is TGCAGCGTAAGAACAGGTTTTGCCTACGAGCAGTACTTC. The chain is built from TRBV29-1 and TRBJ2-7; perhaps TRBD1 as D (5 bases). V gave up 6 bases and J gave up 2 bases, with 14 bases separating them. The CDR3 contains 13 residues. The germline V gene encodes CDR1 SQVTM and CDR2 ANQGSEA.

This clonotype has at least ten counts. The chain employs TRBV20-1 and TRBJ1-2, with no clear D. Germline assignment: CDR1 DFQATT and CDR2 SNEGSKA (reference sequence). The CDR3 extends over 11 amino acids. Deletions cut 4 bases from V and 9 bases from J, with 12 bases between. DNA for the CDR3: TGCAGTGCTACCATCGGGGAGAGCTACACCTTC. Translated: CSATIGESYTF.

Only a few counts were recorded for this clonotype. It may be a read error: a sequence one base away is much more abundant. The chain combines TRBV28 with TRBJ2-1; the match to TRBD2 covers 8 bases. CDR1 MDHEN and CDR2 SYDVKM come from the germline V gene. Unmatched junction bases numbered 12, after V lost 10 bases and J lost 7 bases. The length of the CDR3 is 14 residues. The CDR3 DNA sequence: TGTGCCACAGGCGGGAGCGGGAGTAAAAATGAGCAGTTCTTC. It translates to CATGGSGSKNEQFF. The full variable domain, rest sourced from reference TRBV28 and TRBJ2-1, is DVKVTQSSRYLVKRTGEKVFLECVQDMDHENMFWYRQDPGLGLRLIYFSYDVKMKEKGDIPEGYSVSREKKERFSLILESASTNQTSMYLCATGGSGSKNEQFFGPGTRLTVL.

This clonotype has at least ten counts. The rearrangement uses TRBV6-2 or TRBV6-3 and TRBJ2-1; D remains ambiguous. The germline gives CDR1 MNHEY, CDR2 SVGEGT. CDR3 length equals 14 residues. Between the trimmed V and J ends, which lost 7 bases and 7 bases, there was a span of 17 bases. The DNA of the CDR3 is TGTGCCAGCATGGGAAGTCTTGTCCGGAATGAGCAGTTCTTC. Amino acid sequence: CASMGSLVRNEQFF.

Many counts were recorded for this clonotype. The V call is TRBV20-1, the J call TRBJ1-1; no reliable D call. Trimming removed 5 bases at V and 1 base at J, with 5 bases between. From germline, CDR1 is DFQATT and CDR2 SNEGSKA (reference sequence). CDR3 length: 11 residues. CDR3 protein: CSASGNTEAFF. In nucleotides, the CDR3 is TGCAGTGCTTCCGGGAACACTGAAGCTTTCTTT.

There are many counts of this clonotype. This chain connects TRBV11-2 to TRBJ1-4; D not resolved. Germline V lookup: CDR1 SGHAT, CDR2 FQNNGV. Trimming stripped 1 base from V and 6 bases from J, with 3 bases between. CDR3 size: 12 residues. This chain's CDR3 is CASSLVDEKLFF. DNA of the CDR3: TGTGCCAGCAGCTTAGTGGATGAAAAACTGTTTTTT.

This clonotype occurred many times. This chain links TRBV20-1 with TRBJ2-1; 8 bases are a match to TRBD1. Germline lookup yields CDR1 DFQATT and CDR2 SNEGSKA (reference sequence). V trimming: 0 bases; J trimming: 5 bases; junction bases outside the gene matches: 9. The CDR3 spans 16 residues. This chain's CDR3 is CSARDVGQGSNNEQFF. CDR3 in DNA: TGCAGTGCTAGAGATGTAGGACAGGGCTCTAACAATGAGCAGTTCTTC.

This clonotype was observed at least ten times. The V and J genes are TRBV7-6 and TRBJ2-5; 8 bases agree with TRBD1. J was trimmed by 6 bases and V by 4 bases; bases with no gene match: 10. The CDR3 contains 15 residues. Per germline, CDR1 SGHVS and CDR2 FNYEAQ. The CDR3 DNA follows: TGTGCCAGCAGCTCCGGACAGGGTACTTTGCAGACCCAGTACTTC. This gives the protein CASSSGQGTLQTQYF.

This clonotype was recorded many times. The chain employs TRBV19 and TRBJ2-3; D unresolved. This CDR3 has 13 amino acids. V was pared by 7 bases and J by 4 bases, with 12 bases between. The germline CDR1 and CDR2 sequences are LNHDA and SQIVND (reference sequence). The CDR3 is CASTFPGADTQYF. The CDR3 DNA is TGTGCCAGTACCTTCCCCGGCGCAGATACGCAGTATTTT.

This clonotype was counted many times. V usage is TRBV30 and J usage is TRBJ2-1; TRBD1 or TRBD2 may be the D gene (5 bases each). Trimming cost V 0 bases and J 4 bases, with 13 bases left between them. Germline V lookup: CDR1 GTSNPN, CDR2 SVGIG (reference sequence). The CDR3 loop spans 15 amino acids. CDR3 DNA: TGTGCCTGGAGTGTAGGGGAGACGGAATACAATGAGCAGTTCTTC. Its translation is CAWSVGETEYNEQFF.

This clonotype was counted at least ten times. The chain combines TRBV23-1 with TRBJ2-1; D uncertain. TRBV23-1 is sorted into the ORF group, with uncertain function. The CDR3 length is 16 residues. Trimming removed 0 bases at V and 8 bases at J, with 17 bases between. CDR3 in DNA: TGCGCCAGCAGTCAATCCGGCGCTAAACACAGCCATGAGCAGTTCTTC. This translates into CASSQSGAKHSHEQFF.

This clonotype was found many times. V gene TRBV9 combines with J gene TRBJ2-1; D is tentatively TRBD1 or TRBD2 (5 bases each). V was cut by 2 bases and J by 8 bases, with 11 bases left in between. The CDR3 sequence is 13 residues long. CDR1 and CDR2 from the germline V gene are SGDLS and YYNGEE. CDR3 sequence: CASSVLVGDEQFF. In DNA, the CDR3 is TGTGCCAGCAGCGTCTTAGTGGGGGATGAGCAGTTCTTC.

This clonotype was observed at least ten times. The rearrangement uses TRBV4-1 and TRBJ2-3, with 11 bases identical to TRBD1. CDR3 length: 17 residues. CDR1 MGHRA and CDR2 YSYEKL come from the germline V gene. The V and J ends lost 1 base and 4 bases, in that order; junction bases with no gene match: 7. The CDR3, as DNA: TGCGCCAGCAGCCAAGGCACGGGGACAGGGGGTTCAGATACGCAGTATTTT. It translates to CASSQGTGTGGSDTQYF.

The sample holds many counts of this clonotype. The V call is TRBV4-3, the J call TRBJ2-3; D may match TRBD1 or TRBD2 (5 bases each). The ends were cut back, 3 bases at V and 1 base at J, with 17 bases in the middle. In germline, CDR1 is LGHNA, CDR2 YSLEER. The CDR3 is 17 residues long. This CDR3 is CASSHLPPGDGTDTQYF. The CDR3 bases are TGCGCCAGCAGCCATCTTCCCCCCGGGGACGGCACAGATACGCAGTATTTT.

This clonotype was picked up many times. This chain's CDR3 is CASSFGPDAGTGELFF. In nucleotides, the CDR3 is TGTGCCAGCAGTTTCGGACCGGATGCGGGCACCGGGGAGCTGTTTTTT. The V and J genes are TRBV12-3 or TRBV12-4 and TRBJ2-2; D might be TRBD2 (5 bases). The CDR3 loop spans 16 amino acids. V was clipped by 3 bases and J by 4 bases, with 15 bases between them.

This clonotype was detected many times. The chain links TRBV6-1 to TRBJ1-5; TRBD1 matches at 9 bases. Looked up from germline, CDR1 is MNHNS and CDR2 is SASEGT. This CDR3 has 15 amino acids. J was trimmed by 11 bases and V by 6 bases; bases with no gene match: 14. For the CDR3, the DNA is TGTGCCAGCAGAACCGTGGGACAGGGCAAATCAGCCCAGCATTTT. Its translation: CASRTVGQGKSAQHF.

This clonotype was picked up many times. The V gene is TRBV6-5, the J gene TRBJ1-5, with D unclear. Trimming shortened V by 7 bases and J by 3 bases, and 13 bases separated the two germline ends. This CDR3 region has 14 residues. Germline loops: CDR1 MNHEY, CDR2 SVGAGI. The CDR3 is CASKSPGPNQPQHF. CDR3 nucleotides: TGTGCCAGCAAGTCCCCAGGCCCCAATCAGCCCCAGCATTTT.

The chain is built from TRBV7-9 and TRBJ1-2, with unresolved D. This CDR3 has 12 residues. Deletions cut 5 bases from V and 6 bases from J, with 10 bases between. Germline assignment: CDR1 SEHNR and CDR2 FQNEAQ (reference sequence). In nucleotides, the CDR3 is TGTGCCAGCAGCGGCCGATGGGATGGCTACACCTTC. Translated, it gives CASSGRWDGYTF.

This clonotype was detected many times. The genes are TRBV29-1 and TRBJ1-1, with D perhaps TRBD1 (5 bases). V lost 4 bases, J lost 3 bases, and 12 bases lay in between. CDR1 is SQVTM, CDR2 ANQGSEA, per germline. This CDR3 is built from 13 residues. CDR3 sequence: CSVGQGVDTEAFF. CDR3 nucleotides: TGCAGCGTTGGCCAGGGAGTTGACACTGAAGCTTTCTTT.

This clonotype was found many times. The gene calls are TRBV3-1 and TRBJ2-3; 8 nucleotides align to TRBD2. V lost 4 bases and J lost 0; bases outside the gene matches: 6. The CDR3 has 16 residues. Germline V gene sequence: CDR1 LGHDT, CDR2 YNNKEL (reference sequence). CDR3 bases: TGTGCCAGCAGCCCCTTAGCGGGGCCGAGCACAGATACGCAGTATTTT. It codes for CASSPLAGPSTDTQYF.

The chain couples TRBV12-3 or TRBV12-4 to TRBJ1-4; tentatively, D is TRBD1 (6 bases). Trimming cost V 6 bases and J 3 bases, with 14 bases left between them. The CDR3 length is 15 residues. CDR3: CASSRRGAANEKLFF. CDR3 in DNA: TGTGCCAGCAGCCGGCGGGGGGCAGCTAATGAAAAACTGTTTTTT.

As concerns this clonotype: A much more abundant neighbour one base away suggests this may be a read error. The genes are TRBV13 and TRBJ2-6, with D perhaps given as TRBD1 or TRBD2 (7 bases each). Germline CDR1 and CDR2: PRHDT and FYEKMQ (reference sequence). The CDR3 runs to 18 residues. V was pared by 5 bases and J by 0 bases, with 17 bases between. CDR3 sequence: CASSPQGGAYSGANVLTF. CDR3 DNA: TGTGCCAGCAGCCCCCAGGGGGGGGCGTACTCTGGGGCCAACGTCCTGACTTTC. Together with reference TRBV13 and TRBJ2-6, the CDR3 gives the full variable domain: AAGVIQSPRHLIKEKRETATLKCYPIPRHDTVYWYQQGPGQDPQFLISFYEKMQSDKGSIPDRFSAQQFSDYHSELNMSSLELGDSALYFCASSPQGGAYSGANVLTFGAGSRLTVL.

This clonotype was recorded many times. The CDR3 region has the DNA TGCAGCGTGGGGGAGACGGTGGCCACCGGGGAGCTGTTTTTT. It codes for CSVGETVATGELFF. The chain has TRBV29-1 and TRBJ2-2, with D perhaps given as TRBD1 or TRBD2 (5 bases each). Germline CDR1 and CDR2: SQVTM and ANQGSEA. The CDR3 runs to 14 residues. Trimming cost V 6 bases and J 4 bases, with 15 bases left between them.

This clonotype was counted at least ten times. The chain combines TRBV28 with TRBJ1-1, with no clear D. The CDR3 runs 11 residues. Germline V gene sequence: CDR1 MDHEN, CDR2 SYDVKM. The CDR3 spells CAARRNTEAFF. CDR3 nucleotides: TGTGCAGCCAGGAGGAACACTGAAGCTTTCTTT.